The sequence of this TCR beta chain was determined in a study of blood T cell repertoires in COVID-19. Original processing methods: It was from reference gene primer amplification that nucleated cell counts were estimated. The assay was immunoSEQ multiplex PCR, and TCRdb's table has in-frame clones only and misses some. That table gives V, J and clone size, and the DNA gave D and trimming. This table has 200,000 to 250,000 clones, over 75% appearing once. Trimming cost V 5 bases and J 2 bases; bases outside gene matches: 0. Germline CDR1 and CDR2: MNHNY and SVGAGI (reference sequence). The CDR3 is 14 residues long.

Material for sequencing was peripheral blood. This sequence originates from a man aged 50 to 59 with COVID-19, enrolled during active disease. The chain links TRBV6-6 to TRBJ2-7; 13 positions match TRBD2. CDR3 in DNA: TGTGCCAGCAGTACTAGCGGGGGGGCCTACGAGCAGTACTTC. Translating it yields CASSTSGGAYEQYF.